What follows are 22 T cell receptor beta chains derived from one specimen sequenced in a study of cytomegalovirus exposure and HLA in healthy donors. The PCR was carried out with 60 Vbeta primers and 13 Jbeta primers. TCRdb keeps only in-frame clones here, not all; method: immunoSEQ multiplex PCR. The table lists approximately 150,000 clones, 80% of them singletons. The specimen was PBMCs. The receptors here all came from a man in his forties or fifties in good health and CMV-seronegative.

This clone was seen more than once but under ten times. V gene TRBV5-6 combines with J gene TRBJ1-1; D gene unclear. Germline V gives CDR1 SGHDT, CDR2 YYEEEE. The V and J ends lost 0 bases and 6 bases respectively, with 6 bases between them. The CDR3 is 12 amino acids. CDR3 loop: CASSLDSAEAFF. CDR3 DNA: TGTGCCAGCAGCTTGGACTCCGCTGAAGCTTTCTTT.

V is TRBV6-5 and J is TRBJ1-1, with D unclear. Germline V gene data show CDR1 as MNHEY and CDR2 as SVGAGI. Trimming removed 0 bases from V and 1 base from J, with 9 bases in between. This CDR3 region has 15 residues. CDR3 in amino acids: CASSYSHSPNTEAFF. DNA of the CDR3: TGTGCCAGCAGTTACTCTCACAGCCCGAACACTGAAGCTTTCTTT.

The CDR3 region has the DNA TGTGCCAGCAGCGTACAGGGGTGGGACGGTTTTCAGTACTTC. Its protein product is CASSVQGWDGFQYF. This chain links TRBV7-2 with TRBJ2-4; 7 positions match TRBD1. J gave up 11 bases and V 5 bases, and 12 bases lay outside the gene matches. This CDR3 comprises 14 residues. Germline loops: CDR1 SGHTA, CDR2 FQGNSA.

The rearrangement uses TRBV6-1 and TRBJ1-2, with D perhaps TRBD1 (5 bases). This CDR3 is 13 amino acids long. V was clipped by 1 base and J by 2 bases, with 5 bases between them. Germline V lookup: CDR1 MNHNS, CDR2 SASEGT. CDR3 in DNA: TGTGCCAGCAGTGAAGAGGGGAACTATGGCTACACCTTC. Translation gives CASSEEGNYGYTF.

The chain uses TRBV19 and TRBJ1-5, with 9 bases identical to TRBD1. Germline CDR1 reads LNHDA; CDR2 reads SQIVND (reference sequence). The CDR3 spans 16 residues. Trimming took 7 bases from V and 2 from J; bases not matched to a gene: 9. The CDR3, as DNA: TGTGCCAGTACCAGAACGGACAGGGGAGGCAATCAGCCCCAGCATTTT. Translated: CASTRTDRGGNQPQHF.

In DNA, the CDR3 is TGTGCCAGCGAAGACAGGGGGATGAGCTATGGCTACACCTTC. The encoded protein is CASEDRGMSYGYTF. The V call is TRBV21-1, the J call TRBJ1-2; the D segment call TRBD1 is taken from the table without a DNA check. TRBV21-1 is a pseudogene segment. CDR3 length equals 14 residues.

The sample holds a few counts of this clone. The V and J genes are TRBV2 and TRBJ1-4; a weak D match, TRBD1 (6 bases). Germline V lookup: CDR1 SNHLY, CDR2 FYNNEI. Trimming removed 7 bases from V and 3 bases from J, with 6 bases in between. This CDR3 has 12 amino acids. The CDR3: CASTGANEKLFF. The CDR3, as DNA: TGTGCCAGCACAGGGGCTAATGAAAAACTGTTTTTT.

As regards this clone: Other DNA sequences from this sample encode an identical CDR3 as well. The chain joins TRBV27 to TRBJ1-2, with 8 bases fitting TRBD1. The germline V gene has CDR1 MNHEY and CDR2 SMNVEV (reference sequence). CDR3 length equals 15 residues. Trimming cost V 5 bases and J 4 bases; bases outside gene matches: 9. The CDR3 DNA sequence: TGTGCCAGCAGTCCCCTAGAGACAGGGGCCTATGGCTACACCTTC. It yields the protein CASSPLETGAYGYTF.

The rearrangement joins TRBV11-1 to TRBJ1-4; D is possibly TRBD1 (5 bases). The CDR3 is made up of 16 amino acids. Trimming cost V 5 bases and J 10 bases, with 23 bases left between them. CDR1 SGHAT and CDR2 FQDESV come from the germline V gene (reference sequence). CDR3 loop: CASSPSGSGVGGKLFF. The CDR3 region has the DNA TGTGCCAGCAGCCCTTCCGGCTCGGGGGTCGGAGGAAAACTGTTTTTT.

This clone has only one observation. V usage is TRBV5-1 and J usage is TRBJ1-5; 12 bases map to TRBD1. V lost 2 bases, J lost 8 bases, and 8 bases stayed unmatched. CDR1 is SGHRS, CDR2 YFSETQ, per germline. CDR3 length equals 16 residues. CDR3 sequence reads: CASSLKGTGGAKPQHF. CDR3 nucleotide sequence: TGCGCCAGCAGCTTAAAAGGGACAGGGGGCGCGAAGCCCCAGCATTTT.

The V gene is TRBV7-2, the J gene TRBJ1-2; D possibly corresponds to TRBD1 (6 bases). Trimming shortened V by 5 bases and J by 3 bases, and 10 bases separated the two germline ends. CDR1 SGHTA and CDR2 FQGNSA come from the germline V gene. The length of the CDR3 is 13 residues. The CDR3 DNA reads as TGTGCCAGCAGCACGGACAGAGACTATGGCTACACCTTC. It yields the protein CASSTDRDYGYTF.

This clone was counted between two and nine times. The V gene is TRBV28, the J gene TRBJ2-1; TRBD2 agrees at 13 bases. The V segment lost 3 bases and the J segment 4 bases; nucleotides outside the gene matches: 9. The CDR3 consists of 18 residues. Germline V gene lookup returns CDR1 MDHEN and CDR2 SYDVKM. Here the CDR3 DNA reads TGTGCCAGCAGTTTCTTTCTAGGACTAGCGGGGGAGTACAATGAGCAGTTCTTC. Residues: CASSFFLGLAGEYNEQFF.

The sample holds a few counts of this clone. V is TRBV11-2 and J is TRBJ1-6; D is undetermined. CDR1 is SGHAT, CDR2 FQNNGV, per germline. The ends were cut back, 5 bases at V and 0 bases at J, with 5 bases in the middle. This CDR3 has 14 residues. The CDR3 reads CASSASSYNSPLHF. CDR3 sequence (DNA): TGTGCCAGCAGCGCGAGCTCCTATAATTCACCCCTCCACTTT.

The chain joins TRBV2 to TRBJ1-5, with D perhaps TRBD1 (6 bases). V lost 5 bases, J lost 5 bases, and 13 bases lay in between. The CDR3 contains 14 residues. Germline assignment: CDR1 SNHLY and CDR2 FYNNEI. The CDR3 is CASSLQGTHQPQHF. The CDR3, as DNA: TGTGCCAGCAGTTTACAGGGCACACATCAGCCCCAGCATTTT.

The V and J genes are TRBV5-5 and TRBJ1-1, with D perhaps TRBD1 (6 bases). The CDR3 is 14 amino acids. Trimming took 5 bases from V and 4 from J, leaving 15 bases between them. Germline values: CDR1 SGHKS, CDR2 YYEKEE (reference sequence). CDR3 region: CASSVATGFTEAFF. CDR3 bases: TGTGCCAGCAGTGTGGCAACAGGGTTCACTGAAGCTTTCTTT.

The chain has TRBV19 and TRBJ2-7, with 9 bases lining up with TRBD1. Trimming at V came to 5 bases and at J to 3 bases, leaving 8 bases not matched to a gene. This CDR3 spans 15 amino acids. CDR1 LNHDA and CDR2 SQIVND come from the germline V gene (reference sequence). Here the CDR3 reads CASSLPGQGHYEQYF. In nucleotides, the CDR3 is TGTGCCAGTAGTCTTCCGGGACAGGGTCACTACGAGCAGTACTTC.

The chain combines TRBV11-2 with TRBJ1-1, with unresolved D. V dropped 2 bases and J dropped 1 base, with 5 bases sitting between them. This CDR3 is built from 13 residues. Germline values: CDR1 SGHAT, CDR2 FQNNGV. The CDR3 loop reads CASSLSGNTEAFF. In DNA, the CDR3 is TGTGCCAGCAGCTTATCCGGGAACACTGAAGCTTTCTTT.

The chain carries TRBV4-1 and TRBJ1-3; 8 bases map to TRBD1. V dropped 0 bases and J dropped 0; count of bases not matched to a gene: 10. The CDR3 runs to 19 residues. Looked up from germline, CDR1 is MGHRA and CDR2 is YSYEKL. CDR3 DNA: TGCGCCAGCAGCCAAGAGCAGGGGGCGTGGGGGAGCTCTGGAAACACCATATATTTT. Amino acid sequence: CASSQEQGAWGSSGNTIYF.

The V and J genes are TRBV5-1 and TRBJ2-5, with 8 nucleotides matching TRBD2. The CDR3 loop spans 14 amino acids. V was clipped by 4 bases and J by 7 bases; unmatched bases: 9. Germline assignment: CDR1 SGHRS and CDR2 YFSETQ. The CDR3 sequence: CASSPGGTVGTQYF. Here the CDR3 DNA reads TGCGCCAGCAGCCCGGGGGGGACCGTGGGGACCCAGTACTTC.

The rearrangement links TRBV4-1 to TRBJ2-7, with D perhaps matching TRBD2 (6 bases). V was trimmed by 0 bases and J by 5 bases, leaving 11 bases between them. This CDR3 is built from 14 residues. Germline values: CDR1 MGHRA, CDR2 YSYEKL. In DNA, the CDR3 is TGCGCCAGCAGCCAAGATCGGGGGATGGACGAGCAGTACTTC. Protein product: CASSQDRGMDEQYF.

This clone showed up just a few times. The V call is TRBV25-1, the J call TRBJ2-5; D is uncertain. The length of the CDR3 is 14 residues. The germline CDR1 and CDR2 sequences are MGHDK and SYGVNS. Deletions cut 2 bases from V and 2 bases from J, with 9 bases between. The CDR3 sequence: CASSERLLQETQYF. The CDR3 DNA reads TGTGCCAGCAGTGAAAGACTCTTACAAGAGACCCAGTACTTC.

This clone was observed once. The chain links TRBV7-8 to TRBJ1-1; 7 nucleotides line up with TRBD1. The germline gives CDR1 SGHVS, CDR2 FQNEAQ. The CDR3 is made up of 15 amino acids. V was pared by 1 base and J by 4 bases, with 6 bases of the junction left unmatched. CDR3 region: CASSLEGAGGTEAFF. In DNA form, the CDR3 reads TGTGCCAGCAGCTTAGAGGGGGCAGGGGGCACTGAAGCTTTCTTT.